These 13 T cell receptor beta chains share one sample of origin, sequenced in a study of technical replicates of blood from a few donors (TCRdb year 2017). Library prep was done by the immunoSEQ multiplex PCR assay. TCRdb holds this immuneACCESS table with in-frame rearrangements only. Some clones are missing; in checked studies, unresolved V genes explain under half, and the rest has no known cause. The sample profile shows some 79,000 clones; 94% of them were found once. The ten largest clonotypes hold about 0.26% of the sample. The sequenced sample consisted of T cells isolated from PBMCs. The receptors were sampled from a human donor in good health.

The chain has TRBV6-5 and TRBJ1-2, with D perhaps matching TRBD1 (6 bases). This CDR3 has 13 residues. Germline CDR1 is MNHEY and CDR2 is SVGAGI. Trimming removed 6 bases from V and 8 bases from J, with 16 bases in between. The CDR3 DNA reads TGTGCCAGCAGCAGGACAGCTCCGGGCGGCTACACCTTC. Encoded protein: CASSRTAPGGYTF.

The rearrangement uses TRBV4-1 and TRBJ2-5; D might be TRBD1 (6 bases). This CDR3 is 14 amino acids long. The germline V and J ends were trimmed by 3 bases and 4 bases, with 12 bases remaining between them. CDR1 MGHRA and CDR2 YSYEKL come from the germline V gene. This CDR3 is CASSHEQGRETQYF. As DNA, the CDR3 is TGCGCCAGCAGCCATGAACAGGGCCGAGAGACCCAGTACTTC.

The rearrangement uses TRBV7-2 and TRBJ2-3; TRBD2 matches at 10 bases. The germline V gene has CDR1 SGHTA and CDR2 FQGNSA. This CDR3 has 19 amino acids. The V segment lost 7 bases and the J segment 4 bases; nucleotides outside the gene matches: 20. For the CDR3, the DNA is TGTGCCAGCAAAGCACTCTGGGGGCTAGCGGGAGTGGGGGCAGATACGCAGTATTTT. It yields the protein CASKALWGLAGVGADTQYF.

The CDR3 DNA follows: TGTGCCTGGAACGCGGGACAGCCTAGCAATCAGCCCCAGCATTTT. It encodes CAWNAGQPSNQPQHF. This chain uses TRBV30 with TRBJ1-5, with 7 bases identical to TRBD1. This CDR3 contains 15 residues. Germline CDR1 and CDR2: GTSNPN and SVGIG (reference sequence). J was trimmed by 0 bases and V by 4 bases; bases with no gene match: 6. Variable domain in full (rest from reference TRBV30 and TRBJ1-5): SQTIHQWPATLVQPVGSPLSLECTVEGTSNPNLYWYRQAAGRGLQLLFYSVGIGQISSEVPQNLSASRPQDRQFILSSKKLLLSDSGFYLCAWNAGQPSNQPQHFGDGTRLSIL.

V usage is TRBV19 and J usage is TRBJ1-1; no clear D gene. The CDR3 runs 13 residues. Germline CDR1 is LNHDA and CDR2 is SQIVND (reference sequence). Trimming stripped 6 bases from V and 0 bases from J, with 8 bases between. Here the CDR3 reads CASSGVLNTEAFF. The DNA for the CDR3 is TGTGCCAGTAGCGGTGTCCTGAACACTGAAGCTTTCTTT.

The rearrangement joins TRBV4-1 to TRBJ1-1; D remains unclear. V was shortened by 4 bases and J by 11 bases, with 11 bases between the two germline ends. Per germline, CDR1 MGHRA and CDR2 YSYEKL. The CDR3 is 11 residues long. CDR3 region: CASSPGFGAFF. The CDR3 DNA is TGCGCCAGCAGCCCGGGTTTCGGTGCTTTCTTT.

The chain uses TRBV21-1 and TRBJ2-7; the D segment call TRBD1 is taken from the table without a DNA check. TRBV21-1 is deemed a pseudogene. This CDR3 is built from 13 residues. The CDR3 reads CASSEQGLREQYF. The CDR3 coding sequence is TGTGCCAGCAGCGAACAGGGCTTACGCGAGCAGTACTTC.

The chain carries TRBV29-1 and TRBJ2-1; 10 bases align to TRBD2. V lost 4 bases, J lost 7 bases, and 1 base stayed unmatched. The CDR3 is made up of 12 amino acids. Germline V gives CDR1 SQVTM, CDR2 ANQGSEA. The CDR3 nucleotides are TGCAGCGTTGGACTAGCGGGTAATGAGCAGTTCTTC. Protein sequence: CSVGLAGNEQFF.

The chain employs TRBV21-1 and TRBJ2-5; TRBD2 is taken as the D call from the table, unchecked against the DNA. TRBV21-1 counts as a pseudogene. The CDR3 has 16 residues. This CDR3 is CASSKASGGEQETQYF. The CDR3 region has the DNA TGTGCCAGCAGCAAAGCAAGCGGGGGGGAACAAGAGACCCAGTACTTC.

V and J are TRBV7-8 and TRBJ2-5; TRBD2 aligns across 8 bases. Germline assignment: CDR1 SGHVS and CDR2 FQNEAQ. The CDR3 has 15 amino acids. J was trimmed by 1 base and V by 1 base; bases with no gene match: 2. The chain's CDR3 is CASSLVGGVQETQYF. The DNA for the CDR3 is TGTGCCAGCAGCTTAGTCGGGGGGGTCCAAGAGACCCAGTACTTC. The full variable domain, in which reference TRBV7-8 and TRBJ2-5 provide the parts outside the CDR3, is GAGVSQSPRYKVAKRGQDVALRCDPISGHVSLFWYQQALGQGPEFLTYFQNEAQLDKSGLPSDRFFAERPEGSVSTLKIQRTQQEDSAVYLCASSLVGGVQETQYFGPGTRLLVL.

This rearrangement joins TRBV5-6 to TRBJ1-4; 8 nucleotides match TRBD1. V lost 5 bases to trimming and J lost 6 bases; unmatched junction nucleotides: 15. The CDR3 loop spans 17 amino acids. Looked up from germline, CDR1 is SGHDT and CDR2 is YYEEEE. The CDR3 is CASSYLPDRGGDEKLFF. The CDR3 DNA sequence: TGTGCCAGCAGTTATCTCCCTGACAGGGGCGGTGATGAAAAACTGTTTTTT.

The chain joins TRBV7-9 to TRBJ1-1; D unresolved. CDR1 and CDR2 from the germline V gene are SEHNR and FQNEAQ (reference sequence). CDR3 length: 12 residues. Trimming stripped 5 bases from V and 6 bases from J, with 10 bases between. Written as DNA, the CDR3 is TGTGCCAGCAGCCCCCATACGGCTGAAGCTTTCTTT. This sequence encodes CASSPHTAEAFF.

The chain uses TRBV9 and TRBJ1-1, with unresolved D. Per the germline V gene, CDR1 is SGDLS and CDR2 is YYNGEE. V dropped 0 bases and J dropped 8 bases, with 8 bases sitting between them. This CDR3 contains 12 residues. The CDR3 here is CASSVDEKEAFF. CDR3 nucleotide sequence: TGTGCCAGCAGCGTAGATGAGAAAGAAGCTTTCTTT.